Listed below are T cell receptor beta chains from one sample, sequenced in a study of T cells in Graves' hyperthyroidism and ophthalmopathy. TCRdb independently ran MiXCR on the multiplex PCR reads; one entry per CDR3 protein. The table shows fewer than 650,000 distinct CDR3 sequences, with 12% to 15% occurring only once. The material sequenced was blood. The receptors derive from a woman in her late teens or twenties with Graves' ophthalmopathy. The CDR3 runs from the conserved cysteine through the conserved F or W. The order of the fields is D gene, clone size, CDR3 length, J gene, V gene, CDR3 DNA, CDR3 protein. A D gene is named only where the DNA matches it firmly. Clone size is stated in some rows and not others, as once, few, many or a class when expanded.

D gene: TRBD1
clone size: many
CDR3 length: 16
J gene: TRBJ1-2
V gene: TRBV28
CDR3 DNA: TGTGCCAGCAGTTTCGGACAGGGGATTGTTAACTATGGCTACACCTTC
CDR3 protein: CASSFGQGIVNYGYTF

D gene: TRBD2
clone size: many
CDR3 length: 16
J gene: TRBJ2-3
V gene: TRBV20-1
CDR3 DNA: TGCAGTGCTAGGCCATCTAGCGGAGCCCCGGGAGATACGCAGTATTTT
CDR3 protein: CSARPSSGAPGDTQYF

D gene: -
clone size: -
CDR3 length: 14
J gene: TRBJ2-3
V gene: TRBV10-3
CDR3 DNA: TGTGCCATCAGTGCTGGGTTTAGCACAGATACGCAGTATTTT
CDR3 protein: CAISAGFSTDTQYF

D gene: -
clone size: many
CDR3 length: 14
J gene: TRBJ1-1
V gene: TRBV6-2/TRBV6-3
CDR3 DNA: TGTGCCAGCAGACCAGCTAAGGAGAACACTGAAGCTTTCTTT
CDR3 protein: CASRPAKENTEAFF

D gene: TRBD1
clone size: many
CDR3 length: 13
J gene: TRBJ1-5
V gene: TRBV12-3/TRBV12-4
CDR3 DNA: TGTGCCAGCAGTAAAGACAGGGCTGGGCCCCAGCATTTT
CDR3 protein: CASSKDRAGPQHF

D gene: -
clone size: many
CDR3 length: 14
J gene: TRBJ2-1
V gene: TRBV11-2
CDR3 DNA: TGTGCCAGCAGTTCTGGGGGAGGATACAATGAGCAGTTCTTC
CDR3 protein: CASSSGGGYNEQFF

D gene: -
clone size: -
CDR3 length: 12
J gene: TRBJ2-7
V gene: TRBV18
CDR3 DNA: TGTGCCAGCTCACCACCCTACTCCGAGCAGTACTTC
CDR3 protein: CASSPPYSEQYF

D gene: -
clone size: few
CDR3 length: 14
J gene: TRBJ2-2
V gene: TRBV6-2/TRBV6-3
CDR3 DNA: TGTGCCAGCAGGGGTACCTCGAGCACCGGGGAGCTGTTTTTT
CDR3 protein: CASRGTSSTGELFF

D gene: TRBD1
clone size: few
CDR3 length: 18
J gene: TRBJ2-2
V gene: TRBV10-3
CDR3 DNA: TGTGCCATCAGTCTTCCGGGACAGGGGGTTTTGGACACCGGGGAGCTGTTTTTT
CDR3 protein: CAISLPGQGVLDTGELFF

D gene: -
clone size: -
CDR3 length: 15
J gene: TRBJ2-1
V gene: TRBV4-2
CDR3 DNA: TGTGCCAGCAGCTTGGGAGCCCCATCCTACAATGAGCAGTTCTTC
CDR3 protein: CASSLGAPSYNEQFF

D gene: -
clone size: few
CDR3 length: 15
J gene: TRBJ2-7
V gene: TRBV9
CDR3 DNA: TGTGCCAGCAGCGTAGCTAGCGATTTCTCCTACGAGCAGTACTTC
CDR3 protein: CASSVASDFSYEQYF

D gene: -
clone size: few
CDR3 length: 16
J gene: TRBJ2-1
V gene: TRBV12-5
CDR3 DNA: TGTGCTAGTGGTTTGGGAACCGGGCCAGGATTACCGGTGCAGTTCTTC
CDR3 protein: CASGLGTGPGLPVQFF

D gene: TRBD2
clone size: many
CDR3 length: 17
J gene: TRBJ2-3
V gene: TRBV11-2
CDR3 DNA: TGTGCCAGCAGCTTAGGAGGAACTAGCGATAGCACAGATACGCAGTATTTT
CDR3 protein: CASSLGGTSDSTDTQYF

D gene: TRBD2
clone size: -
CDR3 length: 14
J gene: TRBJ2-5
V gene: TRBV7-2
CDR3 DNA: TGTGTCAGCTCCATGGGGGGGGATGGAGAGACCCAGTACTTC
CDR3 protein: CVSSMGGDGETQYF

D gene: -
clone size: many
CDR3 length: 15
J gene: TRBJ2-1
V gene: TRBV11-2
CDR3 DNA: TGTGCCAGCAGCTTTCTGGAGTTAGGGTACAATGAGCAGTTCTTC
CDR3 protein: CASSFLELGYNEQFF

D gene: TRBD2
clone size: -
CDR3 length: 14
J gene: TRBJ2-7
V gene: TRBV20-1
CDR3 DNA: TGCAGTGCCCGGGGGGGCAGGGAGTTTTACGAGCAGTACTTC
CDR3 protein: CSARGGREFYEQYF

D gene: -
clone size: many
CDR3 length: 15
J gene: TRBJ1-2
V gene: TRBV30
CDR3 DNA: TGTGCCTGGAGGCCCGGAGGGGCCGGCGACTATGGCTACACCTTC
CDR3 protein: CAWRPGGAGDYGYTF

D gene: TRBD2
clone size: few
CDR3 length: 15
J gene: TRBJ2-3
V gene: TRBV20-1
CDR3 DNA: TGCAGTGCAAGGACTAGCGGGAGTAGCACAGATACGCAGTATTTT
CDR3 protein: CSARTSGSSTDTQYF

D gene: -
clone size: -
CDR3 length: 15
J gene: TRBJ2-7
V gene: TRBV5-1
CDR3 DNA: TGCGCCAGCAGCAGCCTGGCAGGGAGCATCTACGAGCAGTACTTC
CDR3 protein: CASSSLAGSIYEQYF

D gene: -
clone size: -
CDR3 length: 16
J gene: TRBJ1-6
V gene: TRBV20-1
CDR3 DNA: TGCAGTGCTAGAAGGCAACAGGGTTTTAATAATTCACCCCTCCACTTT
CDR3 protein: CSARRQQGFNNSPLHF

D gene: TRBD2
clone size: few
CDR3 length: 14
J gene: TRBJ2-1
V gene: TRBV9
CDR3 DNA: TGTGCCAGCAGCCCCCGGGGTAGCGGGATGGAGCAGTTCTTC
CDR3 protein: CASSPRGSGMEQFF

D gene: -
clone size: many
CDR3 length: 18
J gene: TRBJ2-7
V gene: TRBV11-2
CDR3 DNA: TGTGCCAGCAGAAGCTTAAAGGGTCCCGGCTCCCACTGGAGCGAGCAGTACTTC
CDR3 protein: CASRSLKGPGSHWSEQYF

D gene: TRBD2
clone size: few
CDR3 length: 16
J gene: TRBJ2-2
V gene: TRBV28
CDR3 DNA: TGTGCCAGCAGCCTCCGGGGACTAGCGGGGCGCGGGGAGCTGTTTTTT
CDR3 protein: CASSLRGLAGRGELFF

D gene: TRBD2
clone size: many
CDR3 length: 17
J gene: TRBJ2-3
V gene: TRBV7-6
CDR3 DNA: TGTGCCAGCACATGGGGGAGCGGGAGGACGGTCGCAGATACGCAGTATTTT
CDR3 protein: CASTWGSGRTVADTQYF

D gene: -
clone size: -
CDR3 length: 14
J gene: TRBJ2-3
V gene: TRBV6-1
CDR3 DNA: TGTGCCAGCAGCCGACGAAATTTGCGGGATACGCAGTATTTT
CDR3 protein: CASSRRNLRDTQYF

D gene: TRBD2
clone size: many
CDR3 length: 18
J gene: TRBJ2-1
V gene: TRBV24-1
CDR3 DNA: TGTGCCACCAGTGGCCTCGCCGGACTAGCGGGAGTTTACAATGAGCAGTTCTTC
CDR3 protein: CATSGLAGLAGVYNEQFF

D gene: -
clone size: many
CDR3 length: 11
J gene: TRBJ2-3
V gene: TRBV12-3/TRBV12-4
CDR3 DNA: TGTGCCAGCAGTCCGGCGGGGACGCAGTATTTT
CDR3 protein: CASSPAGTQYF

D gene: -
clone size: -
CDR3 length: 14
J gene: TRBJ1-5
V gene: TRBV20-1
CDR3 DNA: TGCAGTGCTCTGAAGGGACTGAGCAATCAGCCCCAGCATTTT
CDR3 protein: CSALKGLSNQPQHF

D gene: -
clone size: few
CDR3 length: 14
J gene: TRBJ2-5
V gene: TRBV6-1
CDR3 DNA: TGTGCCAGCAGCCCTAATGGCAGGCAGGGGACCCAGTACTTC
CDR3 protein: CASSPNGRQGTQYF

D gene: TRBD1
clone size: many
CDR3 length: 16
J gene: TRBJ2-7
V gene: TRBV28
CDR3 DNA: TGTGCCAGCAGGACACGGACAGGGACGACGATCTACGAGCAGTACTTC
CDR3 protein: CASRTRTGTTIYEQYF

D gene: TRBD1
clone size: -
CDR3 length: 18
J gene: TRBJ1-3
V gene: TRBV6-2/TRBV6-3
CDR3 DNA: TGTGCCAGCAGTTCCCCGGACAGGGCCAAGGCGGTTGGAAACACCATATATTTT
CDR3 protein: CASSSPDRAKAVGNTIYF

D gene: TRBD2
clone size: many
CDR3 length: 16
J gene: TRBJ2-7
V gene: TRBV20-1
CDR3 DNA: TGCAGTGCCCCCACTAGCGGGAGGGCCTCGCCCTACGAGCAGTACTTC
CDR3 protein: CSAPTSGRASPYEQYF

D gene: TRBD1
clone size: many
CDR3 length: 15
J gene: TRBJ2-7
V gene: TRBV19
CDR3 DNA: TGTGCCAGTAGGATCCGGGACAGGGGAACTTACGAGCAGTACTTC
CDR3 protein: CASRIRDRGTYEQYF

D gene: -
clone size: many
CDR3 length: 14
J gene: TRBJ2-2
V gene: TRBV5-1
CDR3 DNA: TGCGCCAGCAGCTTGGGTCAAGCCACCGGGGAGCTGTTTTTT
CDR3 protein: CASSLGQATGELFF

D gene: TRBD2
clone size: many
CDR3 length: 16
J gene: TRBJ2-5
V gene: TRBV7-9
CDR3 DNA: TGTGCCAGCAGCGGTGTAGCGGGAGTGTTTGCAGAGACCCAGTACTTC
CDR3 protein: CASSGVAGVFAETQYF

D gene: -
clone size: many
CDR3 length: 16
J gene: TRBJ1-1
V gene: TRBV4-1
CDR3 DNA: TGCGCCAGCAGCCAACAATCCCGCAGAGGGAACACTGAAGCTTTCTTT
CDR3 protein: CASSQQSRRGNTEAFF